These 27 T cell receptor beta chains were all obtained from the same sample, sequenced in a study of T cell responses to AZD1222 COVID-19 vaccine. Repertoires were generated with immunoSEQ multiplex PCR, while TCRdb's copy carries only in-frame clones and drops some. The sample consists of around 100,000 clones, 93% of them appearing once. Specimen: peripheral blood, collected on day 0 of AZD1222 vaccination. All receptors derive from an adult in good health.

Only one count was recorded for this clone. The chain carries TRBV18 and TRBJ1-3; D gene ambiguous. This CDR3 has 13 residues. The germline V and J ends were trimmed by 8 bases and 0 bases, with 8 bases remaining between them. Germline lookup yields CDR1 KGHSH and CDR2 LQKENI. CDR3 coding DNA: TGTGCCAGCCAAGGGAGCTCTGGAAACACCATATATTTT. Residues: CASQGSSGNTIYF.

In nucleotides, the CDR3 is TGTGCCAGCAGCCCTTCGGGGGGAAACACCATATATTTT. Residues: CASSPSGGNTIYF. The chain couples TRBV3-1 (or the pseudogene TRBV3-2) to TRBJ1-3; unclear D gene. This CDR3 has 13 residues. The germline V gene has CDR1 LGHDT and CDR2 YNNKEL (reference sequence). V lost 4 bases and J 4 bases, leaving 8 bases between the germline ends.

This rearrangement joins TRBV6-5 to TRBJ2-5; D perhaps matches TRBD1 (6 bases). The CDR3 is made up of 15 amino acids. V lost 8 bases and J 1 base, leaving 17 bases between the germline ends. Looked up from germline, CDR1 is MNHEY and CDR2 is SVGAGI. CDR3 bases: TGTGCCAGCGGCGGGCCCTGGACAGTCCAAGAGACCCAGTACTTC. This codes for CASGGPWTVQETQYF.

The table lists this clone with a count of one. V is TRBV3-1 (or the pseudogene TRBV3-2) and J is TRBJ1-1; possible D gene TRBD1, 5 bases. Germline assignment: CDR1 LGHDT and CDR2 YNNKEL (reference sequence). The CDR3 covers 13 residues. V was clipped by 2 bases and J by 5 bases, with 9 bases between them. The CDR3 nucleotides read TGTGCCAGCAGCCAATCCCAGGGAACTGAAGCTTTCTTT. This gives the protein CASSQSQGTEAFF.

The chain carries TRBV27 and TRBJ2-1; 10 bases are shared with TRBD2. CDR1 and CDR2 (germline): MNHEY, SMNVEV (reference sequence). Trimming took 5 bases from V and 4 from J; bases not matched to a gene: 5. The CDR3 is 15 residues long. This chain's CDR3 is CASSPLAGVYNEQFF. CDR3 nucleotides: TGTGCCAGCAGTCCCCTAGCGGGAGTGTACAATGAGCAGTTCTTC.

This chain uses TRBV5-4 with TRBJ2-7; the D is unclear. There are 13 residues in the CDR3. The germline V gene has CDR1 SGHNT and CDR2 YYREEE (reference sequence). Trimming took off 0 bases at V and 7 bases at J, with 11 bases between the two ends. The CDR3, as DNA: TGTGCCAGCAGCTTGGGGGGTATAGGAGAGCAGTACTTC. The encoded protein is CASSLGGIGEQYF. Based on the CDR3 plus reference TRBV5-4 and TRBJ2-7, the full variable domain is ETGVTQSPTHLIKTRGQQVTLRCSSQSGHNTVSWYQQALGQGPQFIFQYYREEENGRGNFPPRFSGLQFPNYSSELNVNALELDDSALYLCASSLGGIGEQYFGPGTRLTVT.

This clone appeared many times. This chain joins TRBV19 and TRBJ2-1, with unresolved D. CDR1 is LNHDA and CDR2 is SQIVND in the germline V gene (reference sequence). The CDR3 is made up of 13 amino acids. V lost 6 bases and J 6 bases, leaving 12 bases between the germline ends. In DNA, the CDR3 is TGTGCCAGTAGCCGGTTTTATCGCAATGAGCAGTTCTTC. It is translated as CASSRFYRNEQFF.

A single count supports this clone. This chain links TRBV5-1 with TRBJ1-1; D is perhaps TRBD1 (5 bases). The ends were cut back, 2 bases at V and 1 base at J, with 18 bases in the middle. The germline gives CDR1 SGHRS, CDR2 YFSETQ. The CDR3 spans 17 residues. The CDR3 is CASSFDFRGSSNTEAFF. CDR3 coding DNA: TGCGCCAGCAGCTTTGACTTCCGGGGGTCCTCGAACACTGAAGCTTTCTTT.

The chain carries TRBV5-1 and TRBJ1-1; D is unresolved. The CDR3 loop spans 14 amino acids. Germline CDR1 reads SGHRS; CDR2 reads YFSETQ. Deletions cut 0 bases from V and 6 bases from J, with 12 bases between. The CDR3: CASSLELGFSEAFF. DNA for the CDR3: TGCGCCAGCAGCTTGGAGCTTGGTTTTTCTGAAGCTTTCTTT.

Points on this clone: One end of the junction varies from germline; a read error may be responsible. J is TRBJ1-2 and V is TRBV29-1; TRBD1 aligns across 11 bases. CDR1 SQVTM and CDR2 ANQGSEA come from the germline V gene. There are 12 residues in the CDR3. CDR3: CSAGTGGYAYTF. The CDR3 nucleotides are TGCAGCGCGGGGACAGGGGGGTATGCCTACACCTTC.

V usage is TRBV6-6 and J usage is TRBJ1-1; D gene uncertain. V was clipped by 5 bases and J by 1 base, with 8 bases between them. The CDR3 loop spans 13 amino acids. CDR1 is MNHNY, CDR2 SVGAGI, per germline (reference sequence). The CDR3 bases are TGTGCCAGCAGTAGAACAGAGAACACTGAAGCTTTCTTT. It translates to CASSRTENTEAFF.

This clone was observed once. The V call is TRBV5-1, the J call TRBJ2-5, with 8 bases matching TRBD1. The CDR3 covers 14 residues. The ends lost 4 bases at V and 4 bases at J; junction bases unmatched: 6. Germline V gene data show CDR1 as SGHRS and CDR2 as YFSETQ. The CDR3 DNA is TGCGCCAGCAGCCGTCAGGGGGCCGGAGAGACCCAGTACTTC. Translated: CASSRQGAGETQYF.

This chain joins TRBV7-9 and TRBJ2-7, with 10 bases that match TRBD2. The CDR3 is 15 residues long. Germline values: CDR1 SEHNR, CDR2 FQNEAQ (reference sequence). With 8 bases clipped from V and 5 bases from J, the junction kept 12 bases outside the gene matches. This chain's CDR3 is CASGFALAGVHEQYF. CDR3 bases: TGTGCCAGCGGGTTTGCTCTAGCGGGAGTCCACGAGCAGTACTTC. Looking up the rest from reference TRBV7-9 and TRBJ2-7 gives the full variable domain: DTGVSQNPRHKITKRGQNVTFRCDPISEHNRLYWYRQTLGQGPEFLTYFQNEAQLEKSRLLSDRFSAERPKGSFSTLEIQRTEQGDSAMYLCASGFALAGVHEQYFGPGTRLTVT.

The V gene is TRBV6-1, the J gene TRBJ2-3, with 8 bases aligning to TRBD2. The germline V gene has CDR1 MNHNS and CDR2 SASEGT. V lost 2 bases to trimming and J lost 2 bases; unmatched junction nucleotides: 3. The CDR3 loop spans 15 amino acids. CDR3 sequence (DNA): TGTGCCAGCAGTGAACTTAGCGGGACCACAGATACGCAGTATTTT. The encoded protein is CASSELSGTTDTQYF.

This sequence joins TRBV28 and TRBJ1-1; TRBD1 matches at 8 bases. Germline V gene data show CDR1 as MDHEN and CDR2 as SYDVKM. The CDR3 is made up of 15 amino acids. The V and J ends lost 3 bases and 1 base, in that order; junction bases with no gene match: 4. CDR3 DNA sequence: TGTGCCAGCAGTTTCGGGCAGGGGGCGAACACTGAAGCTTTCTTT. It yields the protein CASSFGQGANTEAFF.

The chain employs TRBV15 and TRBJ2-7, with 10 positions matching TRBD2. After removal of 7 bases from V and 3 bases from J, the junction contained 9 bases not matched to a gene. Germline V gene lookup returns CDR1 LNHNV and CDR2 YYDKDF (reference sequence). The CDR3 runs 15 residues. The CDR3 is CATKEGLAGGYEQYF. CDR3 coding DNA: TGTGCCACCAAGGAGGGGTTAGCGGGAGGCTACGAGCAGTACTTC.

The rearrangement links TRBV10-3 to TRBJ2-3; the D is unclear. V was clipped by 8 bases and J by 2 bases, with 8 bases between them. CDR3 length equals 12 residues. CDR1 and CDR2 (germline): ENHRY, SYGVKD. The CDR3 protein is CAIAESTDTQYF. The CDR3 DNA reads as TGTGCCATCGCCGAGTCCACAGATACGCAGTATTTT.

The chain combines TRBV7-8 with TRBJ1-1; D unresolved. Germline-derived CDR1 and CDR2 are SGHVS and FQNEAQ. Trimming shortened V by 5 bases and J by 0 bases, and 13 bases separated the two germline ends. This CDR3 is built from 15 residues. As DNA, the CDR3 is TGTGCCAGCAGCCTTCGAATGTTCATGAACACTGAAGCTTTCTTT. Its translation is CASSLRMFMNTEAFF.

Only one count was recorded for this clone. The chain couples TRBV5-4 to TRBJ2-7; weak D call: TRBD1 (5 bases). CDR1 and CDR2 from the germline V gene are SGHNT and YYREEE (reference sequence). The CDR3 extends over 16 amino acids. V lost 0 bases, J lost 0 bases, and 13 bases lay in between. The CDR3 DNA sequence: TGTGCCAGCAGCTTGGATCTGGACACGAGCTCCTACGAGCAGTACTTC. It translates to CASSLDLDTSSYEQYF.

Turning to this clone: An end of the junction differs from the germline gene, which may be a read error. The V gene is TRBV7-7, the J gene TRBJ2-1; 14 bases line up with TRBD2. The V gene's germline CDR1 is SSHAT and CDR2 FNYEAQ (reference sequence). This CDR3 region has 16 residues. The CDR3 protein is CASSQSGTSGSREQFF. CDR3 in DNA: TGTGCTAGCAGCCAATCCGGGACTAGCGGGAGCAGGGAGCAGTTCTTC.

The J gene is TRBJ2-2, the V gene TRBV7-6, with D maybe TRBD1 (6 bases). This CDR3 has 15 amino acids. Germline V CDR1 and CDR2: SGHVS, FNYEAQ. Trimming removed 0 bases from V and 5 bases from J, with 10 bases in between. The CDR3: CASSLAGGSTGELFF. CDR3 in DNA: TGTGCCAGCAGCTTAGCAGGGGGATCGACCGGGGAGCTGTTTTTT.

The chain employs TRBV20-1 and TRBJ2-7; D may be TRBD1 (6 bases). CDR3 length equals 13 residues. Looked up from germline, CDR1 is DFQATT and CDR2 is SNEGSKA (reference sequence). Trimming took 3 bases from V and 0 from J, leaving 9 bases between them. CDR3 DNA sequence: TGCAGTGCTAGTGGGGGCAGCTCCTACGAGCAGTACTTC. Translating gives CSASGGSSYEQYF.

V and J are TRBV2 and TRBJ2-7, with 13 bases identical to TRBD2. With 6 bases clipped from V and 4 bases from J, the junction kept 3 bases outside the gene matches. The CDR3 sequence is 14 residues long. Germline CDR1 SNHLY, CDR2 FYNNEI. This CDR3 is CASRGTSGKYEQYF. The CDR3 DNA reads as TGTGCCAGCAGGGGGACTAGCGGGAAATACGAGCAGTACTTC. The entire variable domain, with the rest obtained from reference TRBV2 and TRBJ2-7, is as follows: EPEVTQTPSHQVTQMGQEVILRCVPISNHLYFYWYRQILGQKVEFLVSFYNNEISEKSEIFDDQFSVERPDGSNFTLKIRSTKLEDSAMYFCASRGTSGKYEQYFGPGTRLTVT.

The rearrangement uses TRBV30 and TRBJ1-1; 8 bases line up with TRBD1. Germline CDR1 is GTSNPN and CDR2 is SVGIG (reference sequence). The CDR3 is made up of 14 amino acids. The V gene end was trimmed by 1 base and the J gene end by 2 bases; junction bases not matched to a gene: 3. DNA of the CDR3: TGTGCCTGGAGTGAGGACAGGGTCAACACTGAAGCTTTCTTT. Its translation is CAWSEDRVNTEAFF.

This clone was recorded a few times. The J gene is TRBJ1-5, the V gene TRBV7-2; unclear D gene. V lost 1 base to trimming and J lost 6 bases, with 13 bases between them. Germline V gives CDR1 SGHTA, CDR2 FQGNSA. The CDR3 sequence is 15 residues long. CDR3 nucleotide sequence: TGTGCCAGCAGCTTAGGGTACGGCTTCAGTCAGCCCCAGCATTTT. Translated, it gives CASSLGYGFSQPQHF.

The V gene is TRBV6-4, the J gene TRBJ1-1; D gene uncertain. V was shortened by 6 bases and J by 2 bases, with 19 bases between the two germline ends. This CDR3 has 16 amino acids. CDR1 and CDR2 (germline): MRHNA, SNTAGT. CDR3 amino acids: CASSDPDRRLNTEAFF. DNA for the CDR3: TGTGCCAGCAGCGACCCAGACCGACGGCTCAACACTGAAGCTTTCTTT.

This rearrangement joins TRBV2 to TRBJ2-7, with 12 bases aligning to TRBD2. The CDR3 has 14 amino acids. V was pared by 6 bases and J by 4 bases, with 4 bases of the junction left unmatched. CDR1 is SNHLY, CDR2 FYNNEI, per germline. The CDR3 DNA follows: TGTGCCAGCAGGTCCGGGACTAGCGGGTACGAGCAGTACTTC. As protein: CASRSGTSGYEQYF.